Given below is one T cell receptor beta chain in context. No antigen is known for it. The source of the sample is a study of T cell responses to AZD1222 COVID-19 vaccine. Sequenced by immunoSEQ multiplex PCR; TCRdb stores in-frame clones only, minus some. The table includes about 200,000 clones, over 85% detected once. Findings of the study overall: Across spike, vaccine-associated CD4 TCRs were found, dominant at 160-218 and 743-854.

Trimming pared 1 base from V and 5 bases from J, leaving 20 bases between. The V gene's germline CDR1 is SEHNR and CDR2 FQNEAQ (reference sequence). The CDR3 runs 17 residues. The clonotype originates from an adult who received the AZD1222 COVID-19 vaccine. The sequencing here drew on peripheral blood, taken 28 days after the second AZD1222 dose. This sequence joins TRBV7-9 and TRBJ2-5; D gene ambiguous. This CDR3 reads CASSLEAVRYNVETQYF. The CDR3 nucleotides are TGTGCCAGCAGCTTAGAGGCGGTGAGATACAATGTGGAGACCCAGTACTTC.